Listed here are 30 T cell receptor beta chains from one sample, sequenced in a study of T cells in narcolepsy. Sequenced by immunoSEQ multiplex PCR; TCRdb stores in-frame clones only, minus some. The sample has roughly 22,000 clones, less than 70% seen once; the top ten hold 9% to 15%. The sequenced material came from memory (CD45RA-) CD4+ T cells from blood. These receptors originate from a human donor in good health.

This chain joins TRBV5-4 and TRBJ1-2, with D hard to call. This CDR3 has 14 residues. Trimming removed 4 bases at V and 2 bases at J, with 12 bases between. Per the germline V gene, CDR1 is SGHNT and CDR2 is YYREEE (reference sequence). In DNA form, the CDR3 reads TGTGCCAGCAGCCTGGCACAGAAAAACTATGGCTACACCTTC. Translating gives CASSLAQKNYGYTF.

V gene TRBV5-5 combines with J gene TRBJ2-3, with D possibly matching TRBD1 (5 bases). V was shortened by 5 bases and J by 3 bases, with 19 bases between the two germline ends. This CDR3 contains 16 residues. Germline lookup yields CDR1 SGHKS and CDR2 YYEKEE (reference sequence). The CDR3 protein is CASRTPGAGLTDTQYF. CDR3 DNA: TGTGCCAGCAGGACCCCTGGGGCAGGGTTGACAGATACGCAGTATTTT.

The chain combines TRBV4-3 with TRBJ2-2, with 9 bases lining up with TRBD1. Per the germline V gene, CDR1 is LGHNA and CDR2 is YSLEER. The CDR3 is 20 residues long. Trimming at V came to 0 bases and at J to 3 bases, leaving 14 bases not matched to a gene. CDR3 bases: TGCGCCAGCAGCCAAGAAATAAATTACAGGGGGCGGGTAGACACCGGGGAGCTGTTTTTT. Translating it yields CASSQEINYRGRVDTGELFF.

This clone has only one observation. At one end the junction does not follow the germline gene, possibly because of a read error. The CDR3 region is CASIPGGGKAEAFF. As DNA, the CDR3 is TGCGCCAGCATCCCTGGGGGGGGCAAGGCTGAAGCTTTCTTT. The chain has TRBV5-5 and TRBJ1-1; TRBD1 is a possible D gene (6 bases). Germline V lookup: CDR1 SGHKS, CDR2 YYEKEE (reference sequence). This CDR3 is built from 14 residues.

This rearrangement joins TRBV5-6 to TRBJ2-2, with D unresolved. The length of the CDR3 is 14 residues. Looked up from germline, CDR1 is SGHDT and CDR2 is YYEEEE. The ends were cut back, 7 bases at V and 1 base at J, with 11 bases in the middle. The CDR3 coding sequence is TGTGCCAGCGTCAGAGGACGGAACACCGGGGAGCTGTTTTTT. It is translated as CASVRGRNTGELFF.

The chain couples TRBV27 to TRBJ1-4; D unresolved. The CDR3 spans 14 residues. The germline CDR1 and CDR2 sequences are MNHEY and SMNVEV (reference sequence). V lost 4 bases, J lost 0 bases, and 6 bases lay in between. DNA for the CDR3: TGTGCCAGCAGTTCGCATGCAACTAATGAAAAACTGTTTTTT. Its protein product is CASSSHATNEKLFF.

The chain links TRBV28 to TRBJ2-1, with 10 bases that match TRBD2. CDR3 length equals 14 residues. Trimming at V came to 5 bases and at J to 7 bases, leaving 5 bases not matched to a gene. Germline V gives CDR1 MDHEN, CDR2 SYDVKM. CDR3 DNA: TGTGCCAGCAGTGGCACTAGCGGGAAGAATGAGCAGTTCTTC. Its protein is CASSGTSGKNEQFF. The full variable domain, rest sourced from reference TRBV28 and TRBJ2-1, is DVKVTQSSRYLVKRTGEKVFLECVQDMDHENMFWYRQDPGLGLRLIYFSYDVKMKEKGDIPEGYSVSREKKERFSLILESASTNQTSMYLCASSGTSGKNEQFFGPGTRLTVL.

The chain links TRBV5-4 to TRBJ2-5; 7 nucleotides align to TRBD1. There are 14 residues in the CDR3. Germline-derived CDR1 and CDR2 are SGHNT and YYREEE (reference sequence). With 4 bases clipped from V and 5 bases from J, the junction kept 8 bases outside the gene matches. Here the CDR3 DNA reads TGTGCCAGCAGCCCAGGGGGAGCGGAGGAGACCCAGTACTTC. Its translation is CASSPGGAEETQYF. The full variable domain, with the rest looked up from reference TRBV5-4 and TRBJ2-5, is ETGVTQSPTHLIKTRGQQVTLRCSSQSGHNTVSWYQQALGQGPQFIFQYYREEENGRGNFPPRFSGLQFPNYSSELNVNALELDDSALYLCASSPGGAEETQYFGPGTRLLVL.

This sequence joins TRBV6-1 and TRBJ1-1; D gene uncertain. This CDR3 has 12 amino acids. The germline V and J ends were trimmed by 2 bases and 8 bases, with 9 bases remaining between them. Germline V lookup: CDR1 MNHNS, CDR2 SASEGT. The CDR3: CASSEHGSEAFF. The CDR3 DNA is TGTGCCAGCAGTGAACATGGATCGGAAGCTTTCTTT.

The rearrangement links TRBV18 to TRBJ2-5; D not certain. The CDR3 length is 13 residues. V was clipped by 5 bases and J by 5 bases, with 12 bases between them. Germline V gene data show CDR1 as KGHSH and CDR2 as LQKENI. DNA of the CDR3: TGTGCCAGCTCAGAGTTGATGAGGGAGACCCAGTACTTC. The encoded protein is CASSELMRETQYF.

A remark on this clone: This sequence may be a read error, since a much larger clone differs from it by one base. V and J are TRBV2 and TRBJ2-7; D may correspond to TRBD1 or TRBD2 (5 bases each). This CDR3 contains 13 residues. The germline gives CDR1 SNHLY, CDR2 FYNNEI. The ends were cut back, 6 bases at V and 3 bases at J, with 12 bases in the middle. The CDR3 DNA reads TGTGCCAGCAGGGACTCAGGGAACTACGAGCAGTACTTC. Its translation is CASRDSGNYEQYF.

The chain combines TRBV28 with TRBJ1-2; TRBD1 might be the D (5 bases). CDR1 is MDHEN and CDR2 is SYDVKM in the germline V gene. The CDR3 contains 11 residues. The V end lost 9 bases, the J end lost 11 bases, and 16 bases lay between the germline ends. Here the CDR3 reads CASRGTPAYTF. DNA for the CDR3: TGTGCCAGTCGCGGGACGCCCGCTTACACCTTC.

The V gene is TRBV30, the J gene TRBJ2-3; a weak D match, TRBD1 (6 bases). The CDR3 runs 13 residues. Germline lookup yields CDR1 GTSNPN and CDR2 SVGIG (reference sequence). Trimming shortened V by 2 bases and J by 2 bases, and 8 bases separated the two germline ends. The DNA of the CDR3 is TGTGCCTGGAGTAGGGGGTTCACAGATACGCAGTATTTT. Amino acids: CAWSRGFTDTQYF.

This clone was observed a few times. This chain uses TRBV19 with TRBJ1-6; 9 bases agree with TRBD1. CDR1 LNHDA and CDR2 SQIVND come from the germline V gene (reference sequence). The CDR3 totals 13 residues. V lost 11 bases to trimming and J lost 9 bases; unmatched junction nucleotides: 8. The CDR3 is CASNRDRVSPLHF. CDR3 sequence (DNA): TGTGCCTCGAACCGGGACAGGGTTTCACCCCTCCACTTT.

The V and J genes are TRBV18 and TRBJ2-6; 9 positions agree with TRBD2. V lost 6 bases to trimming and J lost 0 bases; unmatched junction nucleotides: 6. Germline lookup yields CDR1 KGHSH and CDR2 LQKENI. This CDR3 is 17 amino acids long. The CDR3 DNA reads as TGTGCCAGCTCGCTAGCGGGACCCCGCTCTGGGGCCAACGTCCTGACTTTC. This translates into CASSLAGPRSGANVLTF.

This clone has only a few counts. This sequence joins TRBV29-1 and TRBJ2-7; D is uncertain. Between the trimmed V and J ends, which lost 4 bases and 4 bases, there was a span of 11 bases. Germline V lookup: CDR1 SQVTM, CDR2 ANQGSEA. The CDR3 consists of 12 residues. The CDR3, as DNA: TGCAGCGTTGTGGGTCAGCTTTACGAGCAGTACTTC. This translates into CSVVGQLYEQYF.

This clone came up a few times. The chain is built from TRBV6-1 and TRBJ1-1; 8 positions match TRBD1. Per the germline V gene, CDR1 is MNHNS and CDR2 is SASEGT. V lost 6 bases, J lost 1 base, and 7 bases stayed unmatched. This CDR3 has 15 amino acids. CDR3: CASSRTGYTNTEAFF. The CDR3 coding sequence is TGTGCCAGCAGCCGGACAGGGTATACGAACACTGAAGCTTTCTTT.

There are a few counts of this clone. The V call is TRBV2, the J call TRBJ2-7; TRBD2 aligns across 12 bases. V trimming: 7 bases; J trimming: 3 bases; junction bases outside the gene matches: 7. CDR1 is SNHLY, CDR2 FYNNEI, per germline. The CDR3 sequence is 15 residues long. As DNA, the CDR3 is TGTGCCAGCATCCCTGGACTAGCGGGATTCTACGAGCAGTACTTC. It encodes CASIPGLAGFYEQYF.

CDR3 DNA sequence: TGTGCCAGCAGCTTAGTAGGCAGGGCCGCGGACGAGCAGTACTTC. Residues: CASSLVGRAADEQYF. The chain couples TRBV7-9 to TRBJ2-7, with a weak D call TRBD1 (5 bases). Germline V CDR1 and CDR2: SEHNR, FQNEAQ (reference sequence). This CDR3 region has 15 residues. The V gene lost 1 base and the J gene lost 5 bases, with 15 bases spanning the gap.

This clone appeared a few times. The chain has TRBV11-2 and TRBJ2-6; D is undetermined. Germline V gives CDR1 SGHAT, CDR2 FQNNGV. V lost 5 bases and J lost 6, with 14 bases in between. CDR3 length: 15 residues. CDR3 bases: TGTGCCAGCAGCCTATCCCTGTTAGTGGCCAACGTCCTGACTTTC. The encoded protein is CASSLSLLVANVLTF.

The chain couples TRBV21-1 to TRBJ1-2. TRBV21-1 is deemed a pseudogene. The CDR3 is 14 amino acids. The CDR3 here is CASSNTQDSGRDTF. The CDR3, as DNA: TGTGCCAGCAGCAATACCCAGGACAGCGGGAGGGACACCTTC.

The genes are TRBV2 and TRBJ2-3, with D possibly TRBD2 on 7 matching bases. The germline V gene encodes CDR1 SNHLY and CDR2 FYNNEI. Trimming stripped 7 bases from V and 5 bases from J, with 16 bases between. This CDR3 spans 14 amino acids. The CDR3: CASKLYREGDTQYF. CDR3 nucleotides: TGTGCCAGCAAGCTGTACAGGGAGGGAGATACGCAGTATTTT.

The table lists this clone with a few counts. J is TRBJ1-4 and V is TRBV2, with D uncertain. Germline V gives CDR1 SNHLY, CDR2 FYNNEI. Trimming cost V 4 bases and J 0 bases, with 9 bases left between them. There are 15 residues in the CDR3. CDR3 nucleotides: TGTGCCAGCAGTGCCCAGGTGGCAACTAATGAAAAACTGTTTTTT. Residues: CASSAQVATNEKLFF.

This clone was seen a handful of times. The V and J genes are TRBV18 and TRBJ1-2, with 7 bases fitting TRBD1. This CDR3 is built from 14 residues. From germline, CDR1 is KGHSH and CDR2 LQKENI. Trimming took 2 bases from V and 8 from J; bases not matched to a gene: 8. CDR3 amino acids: CASSPSTGPGGYTF. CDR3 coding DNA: TGTGCCAGCTCACCATCGACAGGGCCTGGAGGCTACACCTTC.

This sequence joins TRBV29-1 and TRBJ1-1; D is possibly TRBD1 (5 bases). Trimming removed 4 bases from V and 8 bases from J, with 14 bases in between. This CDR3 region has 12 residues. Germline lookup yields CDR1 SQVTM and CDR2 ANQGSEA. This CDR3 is CSVVSGPDEAFF. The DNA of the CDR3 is TGCAGCGTTGTTTCGGGACCTGACGAAGCTTTCTTT.

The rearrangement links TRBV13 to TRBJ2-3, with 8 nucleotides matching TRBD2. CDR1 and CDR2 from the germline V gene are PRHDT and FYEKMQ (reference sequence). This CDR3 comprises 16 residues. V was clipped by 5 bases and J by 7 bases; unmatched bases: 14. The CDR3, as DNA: TGTGCCAGCAGCCCCCCCTCCCGGGGGGGAAGGAATACGCAGTATTTT. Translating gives CASSPPSRGGRNTQYF.

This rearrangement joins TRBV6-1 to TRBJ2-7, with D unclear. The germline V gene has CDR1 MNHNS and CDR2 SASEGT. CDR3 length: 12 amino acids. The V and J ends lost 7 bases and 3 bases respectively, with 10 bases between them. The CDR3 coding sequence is TGTGCCAGCACCCTGACCGACTACGAGCAGTACTTC. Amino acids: CASTLTDYEQYF.

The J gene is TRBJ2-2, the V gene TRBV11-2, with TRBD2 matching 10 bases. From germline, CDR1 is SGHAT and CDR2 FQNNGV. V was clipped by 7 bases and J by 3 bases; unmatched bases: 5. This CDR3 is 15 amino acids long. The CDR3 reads CASIQSGGDTGELFF. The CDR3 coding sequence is TGTGCCAGCATCCAAAGCGGGGGGGACACCGGGGAGCTGTTTTTT.

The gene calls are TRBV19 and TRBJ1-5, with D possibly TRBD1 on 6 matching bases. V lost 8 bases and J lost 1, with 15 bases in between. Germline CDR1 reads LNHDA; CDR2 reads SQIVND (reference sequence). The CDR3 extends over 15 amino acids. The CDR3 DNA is TGTGCCAGTCGGACAGTAGGGGCAAGCAATCAGCCCCAGCATTTT. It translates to CASRTVGASNQPQHF.

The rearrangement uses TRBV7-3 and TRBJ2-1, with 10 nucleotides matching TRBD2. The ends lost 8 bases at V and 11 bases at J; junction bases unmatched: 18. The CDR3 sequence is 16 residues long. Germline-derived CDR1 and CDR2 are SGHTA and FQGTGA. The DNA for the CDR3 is TGTGCCAGCGCACTAGCGGGAATCGGTAGCGGCTACAAGCAGTTCTTC. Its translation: CASALAGIGSGYKQFF.